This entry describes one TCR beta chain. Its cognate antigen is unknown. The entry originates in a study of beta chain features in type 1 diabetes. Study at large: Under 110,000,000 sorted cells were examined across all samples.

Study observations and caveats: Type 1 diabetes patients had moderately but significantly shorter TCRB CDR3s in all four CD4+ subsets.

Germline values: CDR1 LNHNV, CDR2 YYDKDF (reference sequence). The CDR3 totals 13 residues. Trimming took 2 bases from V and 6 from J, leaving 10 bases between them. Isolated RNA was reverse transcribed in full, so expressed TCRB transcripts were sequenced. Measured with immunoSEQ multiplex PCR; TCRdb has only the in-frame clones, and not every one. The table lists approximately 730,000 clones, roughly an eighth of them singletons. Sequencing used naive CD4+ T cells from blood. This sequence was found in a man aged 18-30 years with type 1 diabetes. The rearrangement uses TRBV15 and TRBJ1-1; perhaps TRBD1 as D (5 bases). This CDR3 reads CATSRQGSSEAFF. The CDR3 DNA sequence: TGTGCCACCAGCAGACAGGGAAGTTCTGAAGCTTTCTTT.